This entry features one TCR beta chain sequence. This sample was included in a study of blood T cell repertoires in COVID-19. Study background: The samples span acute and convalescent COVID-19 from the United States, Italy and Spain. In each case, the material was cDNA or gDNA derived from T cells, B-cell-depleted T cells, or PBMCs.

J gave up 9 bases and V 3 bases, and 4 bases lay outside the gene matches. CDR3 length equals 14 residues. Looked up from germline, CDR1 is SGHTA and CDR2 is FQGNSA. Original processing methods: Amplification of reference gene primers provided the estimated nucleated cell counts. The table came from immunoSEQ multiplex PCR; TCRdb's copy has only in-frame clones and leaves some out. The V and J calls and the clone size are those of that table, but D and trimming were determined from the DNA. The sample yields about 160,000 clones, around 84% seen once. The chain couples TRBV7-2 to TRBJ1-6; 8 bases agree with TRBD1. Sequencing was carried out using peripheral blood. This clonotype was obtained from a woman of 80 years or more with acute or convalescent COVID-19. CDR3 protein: CASSFGTGGSPLHF. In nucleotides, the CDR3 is TGTGCCAGCAGCTTCGGGACAGGAGGTTCACCCCTCCACTTT.